These T cell receptor beta chains were read from a single sample in a study of blood T cell repertoires in COVID-19. This table comes from immunoSEQ multiplex PCR, and its TCRdb copy is limited to in-frame clones, with some not included. The sample holds about 29,000 clones, approximately 90% seen once. The sequencing input was peripheral blood. The receptors originated from a human donor in a cohort sampled during active COVID-19. Each CDR3 is given with its conserved first and last residue. Each record gives: V gene, D gene, J gene, clone size, CDR3 DNA, CDR3 protein. D genes are given only for firm matches. Not every row has a clone size; where given, it reads once, few, many or a size class.

>TRBV4-2|TRBD1|TRBJ2-3|-
TGTGCCAGCAGCCGCGTGGAATGGGACAGGGGCCGTGAGGCAGATACGCAGTATTTT
CASSRVEWDRGREADTQYF
>TRBV12-3/TRBV12-4|-|TRBJ2-1|-
TGTGCCAGCAGTTTATTCGCAGGGGAGCAGTTCTTC
CASSLFAGEQFF
>TRBV28|-|TRBJ1-5|few
TGTGCCAGCAACACCCAGGGCCAGCCCCAGCATTTT
CASNTQGQPQHF
>TRBV4-2|-|TRBJ2-1|few
TGTGCCAGCAGCCAAGGGGAGAGCTCCTACAATGAGCAGTTCTTC
CASSQGESSYNEQFF
>TRBV10-3|-|TRBJ2-4|-
TGTGCCATCAGCGGGACACAGACAGCCAAAAACATTCAGTACTTC
CAISGTQTAKNIQYF
>TRBV4-3|-|TRBJ2-1|-
TGCGCCAGCAGCCTCCGAACCTCAACAGGGTGGGCCTACAATGAGCAGTTCTTC
CASSLRTSTGWAYNEQFF
>TRBV29-1|TRBD1|TRBJ2-5|-
TGCAGCGGCAACCGGGACAGGGGCCGCGGGGAGACCCAGTACTTC
CSGNRDRGRGETQYF
>TRBV18|-|TRBJ2-1|-
TGTGCCAGCTCACCACCGGTTCAGGGGTGGGGTGAGCAGTTCTTC
CASSPPVQGWGEQFF
>TRBV9|-|TRBJ2-3|-
TGTGCCAGCAGCGTCCGCAGTAGGGGTGATACGCAGTATTTT
CASSVRSRGDTQYF
>TRBV7-2|-|TRBJ1-5|-
TGTGCCAGCAGCTTCTATTTGGTTTACGCATTTGTTCAGCCCCAGCATTTT
CASSFYLVYAFVQPQHF
>TRBV27|-|TRBJ1-6|-
TGTGCCAGCAGTCCCGGGGGGACAACTCCTTCACCCCTCCACTTT
CASSPGGTTPSPLHF
>TRBV29-1|-|TRBJ2-7|-
TGCAGCGTTGTCGGGTTTAGCTACGAGCAGTACTTC
CSVVGFSYEQYF
>TRBV19|-|TRBJ1-1|-
TGTGCCAGTAGTCCACGGGGAATGTGGAACACTGAAGCTTTCTTT
CASSPRGMWNTEAFF
>TRBV7-2|TRBD2|TRBJ2-7|-
TGTGCCAGCAGCTTAGGAGGACTAGCGGGGGGCCGGGCCTACGAGCAGTACTTC
CASSLGGLAGGRAYEQYF
>TRBV9|-|TRBJ1-4|-
TGTGCCAGCAGCGGAACAGGATCTGGTGAAAAACTGTTTTTT
CASSGTGSGEKLFF